The rows below give T cell receptor beta chains drawn from one sample of a study of blood T cell repertoires in COVID-19. Method: immunoSEQ multiplex PCR; TCRdb's copy keeps in-frame clones and lacks some. Of tens of thousands of clones listed, 80% to 90% are singletons. The specimen was peripheral blood. The source of these receptors is a woman aged 45 to 65 with active COVID-19. CDR3s include the opening cysteine and the closing phenylalanine or tryptophan. Each record gives: clone size, V gene, CDR3 length, D gene, J gene, CDR3 protein, CDR3 DNA. The D gene is left open where the match is weak. Expanded clones get a size class; other rows say once, few or many, or leave the size out.

clone_size: .
v_call: TRBV9
cdr3_length: 14
d_call: TRBD2
j_call: TRBJ2-2
cdr3_aa: CASKAGGNTGELFF
cdr3_nt: TGTGCCAGCAAGGCGGGAGGGAACACCGGGGAGCTGTTTTTT

clone_size: .
v_call: TRBV5-4
cdr3_length: 17
d_call: TRBD1
j_call: TRBJ1-2
cdr3_aa: CASSHTNYRGLDYGYTF
cdr3_nt: TGTGCCAGCAGCCACACCAACTACAGGGGGCTTGACTATGGCTACACCTTC

clone_size: .
v_call: TRBV4-1
cdr3_length: 17
d_call: .
j_call: TRBJ2-1
cdr3_aa: CASSQVGGGNLENEQFF
cdr3_nt: TGCGCCAGCAGCCAAGTGGGCGGCGGGAATCTAGAAAATGAGCAGTTCTTC

clone_size: .
v_call: TRBV7-3
cdr3_length: 19
d_call: TRBD2
j_call: TRBJ2-7
cdr3_aa: CASSLQGLAGGKRGLEQYF
cdr3_nt: TGTGCCAGCAGCTTACAAGGACTAGCGGGAGGTAAAAGGGGGCTCGAGCAGTACTTC

clone_size: .
v_call: TRBV28
cdr3_length: 15
d_call: .
j_call: TRBJ2-5
cdr3_aa: CASSLPSQYQETQYF
cdr3_nt: TGTGCCAGCAGTTTGCCTAGCCAGTACCAAGAGACCCAGTACTTC

clone_size: .
v_call: TRBV7-9
cdr3_length: 17
d_call: .
j_call: TRBJ2-3
cdr3_aa: CASSLRRRPTSTDTQYF
cdr3_nt: TGTGCCAGCAGCTTAAGAAGGAGACCGACTAGCACAGATACGCAGTATTTT

clone_size: .
v_call: TRBV3-1/TRBV3-2
cdr3_length: 16
d_call: TRBD1
j_call: TRBJ1-1
cdr3_aa: CASSQHDRAKNTEAFF
cdr3_nt: TGTGCCAGCAGCCAACACGACAGGGCAAAGAACACTGAAGCTTTCTTT

clone_size: .
v_call: TRBV2
cdr3_length: 15
d_call: TRBD1
j_call: TRBJ2-1
cdr3_aa: CASSERTGGPNEQFF
cdr3_nt: TGTGCCAGCAGTGAGAGGACAGGGGGGCCTAATGAGCAGTTCTTC

clone_size: few
v_call: TRBV15
cdr3_length: 15
d_call: TRBD1
j_call: TRBJ2-4
cdr3_aa: CATSGQGLAKNIQYF
cdr3_nt: TGTGCCACCAGCGGACAGGGATTAGCCAAAAACATTCAGTACTTC

clone_size: .
v_call: TRBV11-3
cdr3_length: 17
d_call: .
j_call: TRBJ2-3
cdr3_aa: CASSLTLQGGDTDTQYF
cdr3_nt: TGTGCCAGCAGCTTAACCTTACAGGGGGGGGACACAGATACGCAGTATTTT

clone_size: once
v_call: TRBV11-3
cdr3_length: 15
d_call: TRBD2
j_call: TRBJ2-1
cdr3_aa: CASSLVGLADNEQFF
cdr3_nt: TGTGCCAGCAGCTTAGTGGGACTAGCGGACAATGAGCAGTTCTTC

clone_size: .
v_call: TRBV29-1
cdr3_length: 14
d_call: .
j_call: TRBJ2-3
cdr3_aa: CSVDRPQGTDTQYF
cdr3_nt: TGCAGCGTTGACCGTCCCCAGGGCACAGATACGCAGTATTTT

clone_size: .
v_call: TRBV5-1
cdr3_length: 13
d_call: .
j_call: TRBJ2-7
cdr3_aa: CASSSRADNEQYF
cdr3_nt: TGCGCCAGCAGCTCCAGGGCAGACAACGAGCAGTACTTC

clone_size: once
v_call: TRBV9
cdr3_length: 17
d_call: .
j_call: TRBJ2-1
cdr3_aa: CASSADGGNFFHNEQFF
cdr3_nt: TGTGCCAGCAGCGCCGACGGGGGAAATTTCTTTCACAATGAGCAGTTCTTC

clone_size: .
v_call: TRBV5-1
cdr3_length: 16
d_call: .
j_call: TRBJ2-1
cdr3_aa: CASSLAPPPDSPEQFF
cdr3_nt: TGCGCCAGCAGCTTGGCGCCCCCACCGGACAGCCCGGAGCAGTTCTTC

clone_size: .
v_call: TRBV6-5
cdr3_length: 16
d_call: .
j_call: TRBJ1-4
cdr3_aa: CASSYDPGPGGEKLFF
cdr3_nt: TGTGCCAGCAGTTACGATCCCGGGCCCGGGGGTGAAAAACTGTTTTTT

clone_size: .
v_call: TRBV19
cdr3_length: 11
d_call: .
j_call: TRBJ2-7
cdr3_aa: CASSGSYEQYF
cdr3_nt: TGTGCCAGTAGCGGTTCCTACGAGCAGTACTTC

clone_size: .
v_call: TRBV9
cdr3_length: 16
d_call: .
j_call: TRBJ2-6
cdr3_aa: CASSAYLSSGANVLTF
cdr3_nt: TGTGCCAGCAGCGCTTATTTGAGCTCTGGGGCCAACGTCCTGACTTTC

clone_size: .
v_call: TRBV5-5
cdr3_length: 16
d_call: .
j_call: TRBJ1-6
cdr3_aa: CASSLGLTGMNSPLHF
cdr3_nt: TGTGCCAGCAGCTTGGGACTTACAGGGATGAATTCACCCCTCCACTTT

clone_size: .
v_call: TRBV7-8
cdr3_length: 19
d_call: .
j_call: TRBJ1-6
cdr3_aa: CASSLVLARGGSYNSPLHF
cdr3_nt: TGTGCCAGCAGCTTAGTTCTAGCGAGGGGAGGCTCCTATAATTCACCCCTCCACTTT

clone_size: .
v_call: TRBV6-4
cdr3_length: 16
d_call: .
j_call: TRBJ2-3
cdr3_aa: CASSPRWGQSTDTQYF
cdr3_nt: TGTGCCAGCTCCCCAAGATGGGGCCAAAGCACAGATACGCAGTATTTT

clone_size: .
v_call: TRBV7-3
cdr3_length: 13
d_call: .
j_call: TRBJ2-7
cdr3_aa: CASSSSQGGEQYF
cdr3_nt: TGTGCCAGCAGCTCGTCACAGGGTGGCGAGCAGTACTTC

clone_size: .
v_call: TRBV3-1/TRBV3-2
cdr3_length: 16
d_call: TRBD1
j_call: TRBJ2-1
cdr3_aa: CASSPPTGTGVNEQFF
cdr3_nt: TGTGCCAGCAGCCCCCCGACCGGGACAGGGGTCAATGAGCAGTTCTTC

clone_size: few
v_call: TRBV10-1
cdr3_length: 14
d_call: .
j_call: TRBJ1-5
cdr3_aa: CASRTGGSNQPQHF
cdr3_nt: TGCGCCAGCAGAACGGGTGGGAGCAATCAGCCCCAGCATTTT

clone_size: .
v_call: TRBV9
cdr3_length: 15
d_call: TRBD1
j_call: TRBJ1-1
cdr3_aa: CASSLGQGIVDEAFF
cdr3_nt: TGTGCCAGCAGCCTGGGACAGGGGATTGTTGATGAAGCTTTCTTT

clone_size: .
v_call: TRBV6-6
cdr3_length: 16
d_call: .
j_call: TRBJ2-7
cdr3_aa: CASSYRPAPGIYEQYF
cdr3_nt: TGTGCCAGCAGTTACCGACCCGCTCCAGGGATCTACGAGCAGTACTTC

clone_size: .
v_call: TRBV6-5
cdr3_length: 16
d_call: TRBD1
j_call: TRBJ1-6
cdr3_aa: CASSFLPGQGSWALHF
cdr3_nt: TGTGCCAGCAGTTTTCTCCCGGGACAGGGGTCGTGGGCCCTCCACTTT

clone_size: few
v_call: TRBV2
cdr3_length: 15
d_call: .
j_call: TRBJ1-5
cdr3_aa: CASSAARGTGQPQHF
cdr3_nt: TGTGCCAGCAGTGCGGCCAGGGGAACGGGACAGCCCCAGCATTTT

clone_size: .
v_call: TRBV11-2
cdr3_length: 16
d_call: TRBD1
j_call: TRBJ2-7
cdr3_aa: CASSPQLDRGAYEQYF
cdr3_nt: TGTGCCAGCAGCCCACAACTGGACAGGGGAGCCTACGAGCAGTACTTC

clone_size: .
v_call: TRBV15
cdr3_length: 14
d_call: .
j_call: TRBJ1-1
cdr3_aa: CATSRIDFNTEAFF
cdr3_nt: TGTGCCACCAGCAGAATAGATTTCAACACTGAAGCTTTCTTT

clone_size: .
v_call: TRBV5-1
cdr3_length: 15
d_call: .
j_call: TRBJ2-5
cdr3_aa: CASSRDLQGGETQYF
cdr3_nt: TGCGCCAGCAGCCGAGACCTTCAGGGTGGAGAGACCCAGTACTTC

clone_size: .
v_call: TRBV9
cdr3_length: 14
d_call: .
j_call: TRBJ1-4
cdr3_aa: CASSEVATNEKLFF
cdr3_nt: TGTGCCAGCAGTGAAGTAGCAACTAATGAAAAACTGTTTTTT

clone_size: .
v_call: TRBV30
cdr3_length: 12
d_call: TRBD1
j_call: TRBJ2-4
cdr3_aa: CAGKTGGNIQYF
cdr3_nt: TGTGCCGGGAAAACAGGGGGAAACATTCAGTACTTC

clone_size: .
v_call: TRBV3-1/TRBV3-2
cdr3_length: 17
d_call: TRBD2
j_call: TRBJ2-5
cdr3_aa: CASSQLTGTSGLETQYF
cdr3_nt: TGTGCCAGCAGCCAGCTAACCGGGACTAGTGGGCTAGAGACCCAGTACTTC

clone_size: .
v_call: TRBV6-5
cdr3_length: 15
d_call: TRBD2
j_call: TRBJ2-7
cdr3_aa: CASSYSTSGSYEQYF
cdr3_nt: TGTGCCAGCAGTTACTCGACTAGCGGGAGCTACGAGCAGTACTTC

clone_size: .
v_call: TRBV5-1
cdr3_length: 18
d_call: TRBD2
j_call: TRBJ2-3
cdr3_aa: CASSLALAGGLSTDTQYF
cdr3_nt: TGCGCCAGCAGCTTGGCCCTAGCGGGAGGGCTAAGCACAGATACGCAGTATTTT

clone_size: .
v_call: TRBV28
cdr3_length: 12
d_call: .
j_call: TRBJ1-1
cdr3_aa: CASSPSYTEAFF
cdr3_nt: TGTGCCAGCAGTCCTAGTTACACTGAAGCTTTCTTT

clone_size: .
v_call: TRBV4-1
cdr3_length: 17
d_call: .
j_call: TRBJ2-7
cdr3_aa: CASSQAAGTLGSYEQYF
cdr3_nt: TGCGCCAGCAGCCAAGCCGCCGGGACTTTGGGATCCTACGAGCAGTACTTC

clone_size: .
v_call: TRBV11-2
cdr3_length: 15
d_call: .
j_call: TRBJ1-3
cdr3_aa: CASSTEGKFGNTIYF
cdr3_nt: TGTGCCAGCAGCACGGAGGGGAAATTTGGAAACACCATATATTTT

clone_size: few
v_call: TRBV27
cdr3_length: 12
d_call: .
j_call: TRBJ1-6
cdr3_aa: CASSLGQSTLHF
cdr3_nt: TGTGCCAGCAGTTTGGGGCAGTCGACCCTCCACTTT

clone_size: .
v_call: TRBV7-3
cdr3_length: 16
d_call: .
j_call: TRBJ2-1
cdr3_aa: CASSLRGEDSYNEQFF
cdr3_nt: TGTGCCAGCAGCTTAAGGGGGGAGGATTCCTACAATGAGCAGTTCTTC

clone_size: .
v_call: TRBV7-3
cdr3_length: 14
d_call: .
j_call: TRBJ2-1
cdr3_aa: CASSLIGRDSEQFF
cdr3_nt: TGTGCCAGCAGCTTAATCGGGAGGGACAGTGAGCAGTTCTTC

clone_size: .
v_call: TRBV5-1
cdr3_length: 14
d_call: .
j_call: TRBJ1-1
cdr3_aa: CASSRGGDYAEAFF
cdr3_nt: TGCGCCAGCAGCCGGGGAGGGGATTACGCTGAAGCTTTCTTT

clone_size: .
v_call: TRBV7-9
cdr3_length: 14
d_call: .
j_call: TRBJ2-2
cdr3_aa: CASSLDLAPGELFF
cdr3_nt: TGTGCCAGCAGCTTAGATCTAGCGCCCGGGGAGCTGTTTTTT